The clone carrying this T cell receptor beta chain was found a few times. What it recognizes is unknown. Investigators reverse transcribed all isolated RNA, so they sequenced expressed TCRB transcripts. Some clones are missing from TCRdb's copy, which holds only in-frame ones; the method was immunoSEQ multiplex PCR. The sample records 150,000 to 180,000 clones, around 8.5% being singletons. Trimming removed 1 base at V and 12 bases at J, with 10 bases between. Germline V gene data show CDR1 as MDHEN and CDR2 as SYDVKM. The CDR3 totals 12 residues. Averaging around 110 mL, one heparinised blood draw came from each individual donor. Sorting that relied on CD45RO/CCR7/CD25/CD127/CD95/CD27 yielded CD4+ naive, central memory, regulatory and stem cell-like memory cells. The data stem from a study of beta chain features in type 1 diabetes. Study conclusions and caveats: The study found that naive, central memory and Treg TCRB repertoires appeared more similar in patients than in healthy donors. Reads derived from cDNA could over-represent cells showing high TCR expression.

The chain has TRBV28 and TRBJ2-1; D unclear. The sequencing input was central memory CD4+ T cells from blood. The clonotype was recovered from a man younger than 30 in good health. CDR3 amino acids: CASSLSLQWQFF. DNA for the CDR3: TGTGCCAGCAGTTTATCCCTCCAGTGGCAGTTCTTC.